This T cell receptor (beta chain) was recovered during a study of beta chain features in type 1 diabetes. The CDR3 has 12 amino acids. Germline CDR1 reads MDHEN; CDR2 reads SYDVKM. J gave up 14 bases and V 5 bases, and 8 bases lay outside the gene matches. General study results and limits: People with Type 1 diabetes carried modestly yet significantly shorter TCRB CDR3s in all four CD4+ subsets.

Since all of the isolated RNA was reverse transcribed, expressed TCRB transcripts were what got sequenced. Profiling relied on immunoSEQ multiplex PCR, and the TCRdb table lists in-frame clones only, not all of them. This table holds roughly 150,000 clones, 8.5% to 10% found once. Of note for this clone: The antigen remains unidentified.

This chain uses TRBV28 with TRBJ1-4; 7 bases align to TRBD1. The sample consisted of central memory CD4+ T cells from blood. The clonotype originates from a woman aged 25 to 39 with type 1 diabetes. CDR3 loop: CASSPRQGLLFF. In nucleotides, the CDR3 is TGTGCCAGCAGTCCCAGACAGGGCTTGCTGTTTTTT.